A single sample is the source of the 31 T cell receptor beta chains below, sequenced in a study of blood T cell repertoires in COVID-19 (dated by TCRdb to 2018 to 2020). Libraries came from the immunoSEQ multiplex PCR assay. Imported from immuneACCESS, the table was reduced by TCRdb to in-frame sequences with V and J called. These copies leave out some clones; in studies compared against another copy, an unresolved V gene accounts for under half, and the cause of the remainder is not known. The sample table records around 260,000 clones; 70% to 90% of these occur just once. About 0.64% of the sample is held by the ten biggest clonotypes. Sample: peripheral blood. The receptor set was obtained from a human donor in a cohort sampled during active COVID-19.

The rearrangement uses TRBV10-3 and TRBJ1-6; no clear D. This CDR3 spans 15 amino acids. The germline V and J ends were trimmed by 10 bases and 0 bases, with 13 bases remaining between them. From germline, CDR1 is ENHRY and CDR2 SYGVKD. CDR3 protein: CATLSGSSYNSPLHF. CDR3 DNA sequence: TGTGCCACCCTATCGGGGAGCTCCTATAATTCACCCCTCCACTTT.

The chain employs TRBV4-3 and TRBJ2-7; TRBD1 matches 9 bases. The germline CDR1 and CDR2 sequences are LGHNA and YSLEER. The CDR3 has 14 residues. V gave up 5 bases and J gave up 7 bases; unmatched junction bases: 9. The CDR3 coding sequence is TGCGCCAGCAGCTCCGGGACAGGGCTCGGGGAGCAGTACTTC. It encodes CASSSGTGLGEQYF.

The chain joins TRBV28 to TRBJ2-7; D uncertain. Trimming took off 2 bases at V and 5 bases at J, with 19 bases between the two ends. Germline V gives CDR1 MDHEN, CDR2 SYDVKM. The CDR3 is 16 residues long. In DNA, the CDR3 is TGTGCCAGCAGTTTACCAGCTGGCGGCCATGGCGACGAGCAGTACTTC. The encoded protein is CASSLPAGGHGDEQYF.

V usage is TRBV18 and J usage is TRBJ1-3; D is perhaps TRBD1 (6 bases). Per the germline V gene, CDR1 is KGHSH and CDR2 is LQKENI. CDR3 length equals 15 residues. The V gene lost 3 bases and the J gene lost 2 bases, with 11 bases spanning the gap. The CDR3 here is CASSPGTYAGNTIYF. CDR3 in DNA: TGTGCCAGCTCACCCGGGACATATGCTGGAAACACCATATATTTT.

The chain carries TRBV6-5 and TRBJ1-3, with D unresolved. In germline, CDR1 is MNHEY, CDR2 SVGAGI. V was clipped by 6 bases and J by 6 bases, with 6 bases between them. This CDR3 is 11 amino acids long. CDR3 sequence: CASSLSNTIYF. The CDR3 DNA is TGTGCCAGCAGCCTGTCAAACACCATATATTTT.

CDR3 protein: CASSPQGPSYEQYF. For the CDR3, the DNA is TGTGCCAGCAGTCCACAGGGGCCCTCCTACGAGCAGTACTTC. This chain links TRBV6-5 with TRBJ2-7; 7 nucleotides match TRBD1. The germline CDR1 and CDR2 sequences are MNHEY and SVGAGI. The CDR3 runs to 14 residues. V lost 5 bases and J lost 0; bases outside the gene matches: 4.

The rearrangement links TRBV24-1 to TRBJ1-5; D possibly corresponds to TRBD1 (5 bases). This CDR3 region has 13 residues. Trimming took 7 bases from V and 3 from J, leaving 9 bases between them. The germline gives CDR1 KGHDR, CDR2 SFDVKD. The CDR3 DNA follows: TGTGCCACCAGAGGGGATCTCAATCAGCCCCAGCATTTT. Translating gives CATRGDLNQPQHF.

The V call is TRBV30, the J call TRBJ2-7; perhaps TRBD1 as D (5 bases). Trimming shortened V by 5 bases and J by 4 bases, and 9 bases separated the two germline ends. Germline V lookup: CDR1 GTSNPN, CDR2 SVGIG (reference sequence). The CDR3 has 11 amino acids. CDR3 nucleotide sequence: TGTGCCTGGGGGGCATTTTACGAGCAGTACTTC. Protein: CAWGAFYEQYF.

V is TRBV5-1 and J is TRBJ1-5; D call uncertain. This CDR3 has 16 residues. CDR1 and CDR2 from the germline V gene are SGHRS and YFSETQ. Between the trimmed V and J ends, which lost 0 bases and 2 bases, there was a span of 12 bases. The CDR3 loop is CASSLAGGQGNQPQHF. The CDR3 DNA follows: TGCGCCAGCAGCTTGGCCGGAGGGCAGGGCAATCAGCCCCAGCATTTT.

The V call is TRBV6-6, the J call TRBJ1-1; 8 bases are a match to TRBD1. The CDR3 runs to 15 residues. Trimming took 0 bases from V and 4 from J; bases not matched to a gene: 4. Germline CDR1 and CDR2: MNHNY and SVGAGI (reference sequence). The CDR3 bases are TGTGCCAGCAGTTACTCAGGACAGGGAGGCACTGAAGCTTTCTTT. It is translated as CASSYSGQGGTEAFF.

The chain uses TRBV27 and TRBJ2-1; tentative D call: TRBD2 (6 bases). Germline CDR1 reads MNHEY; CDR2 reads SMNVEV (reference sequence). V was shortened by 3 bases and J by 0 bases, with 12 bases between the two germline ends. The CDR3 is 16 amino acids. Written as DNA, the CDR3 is TGTGCCAGCAGTTTGCGAGCGGGCATCTCCTACAATGAGCAGTTCTTC. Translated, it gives CASSLRAGISYNEQFF.

The CDR3, as DNA: TGTGCCAGCATTTCCGGACAGTCCTATGGCTACACCTTC. Protein sequence: CASISGQSYGYTF. The chain is built from TRBV6-6 and TRBJ1-2; D is perhaps TRBD1 (6 bases). Trimming left V 7 bases short and J 4 bases short, with 13 bases between. This CDR3 has 13 residues. Per germline, CDR1 MNHNY and CDR2 SVGAGI (reference sequence).

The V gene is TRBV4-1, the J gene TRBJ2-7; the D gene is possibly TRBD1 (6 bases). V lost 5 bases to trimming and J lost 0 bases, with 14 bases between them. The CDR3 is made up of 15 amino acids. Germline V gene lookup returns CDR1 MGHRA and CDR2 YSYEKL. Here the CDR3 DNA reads TGCGCCAGCAGCTTGATAATGGGGGCCTCCTACGAGCAGTACTTC. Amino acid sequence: CASSLIMGASYEQYF.

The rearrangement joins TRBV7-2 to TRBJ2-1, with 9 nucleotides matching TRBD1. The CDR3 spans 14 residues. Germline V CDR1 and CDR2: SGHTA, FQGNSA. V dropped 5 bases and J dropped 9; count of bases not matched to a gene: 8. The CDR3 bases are TGTGCCAGCAGCGTGGGACAGGGAGGGGCTGAGCAGTTCTTC. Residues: CASSVGQGGAEQFF.

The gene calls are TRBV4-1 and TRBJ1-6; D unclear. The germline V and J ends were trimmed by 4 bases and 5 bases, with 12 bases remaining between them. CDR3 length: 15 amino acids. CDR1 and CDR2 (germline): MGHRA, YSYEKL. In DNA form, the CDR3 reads TGCGCCAGCAGCCCCCTTCCCGAGAATAATTCACCCCTCCACTTT. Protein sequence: CASSPLPENNSPLHF.

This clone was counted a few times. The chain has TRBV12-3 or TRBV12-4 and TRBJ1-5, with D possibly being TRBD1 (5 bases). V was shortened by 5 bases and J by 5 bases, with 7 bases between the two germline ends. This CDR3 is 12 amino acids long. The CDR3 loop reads CASSAGYQPQHF. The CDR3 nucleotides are TGTGCCAGCAGTGCAGGGTATCAGCCCCAGCATTTT.

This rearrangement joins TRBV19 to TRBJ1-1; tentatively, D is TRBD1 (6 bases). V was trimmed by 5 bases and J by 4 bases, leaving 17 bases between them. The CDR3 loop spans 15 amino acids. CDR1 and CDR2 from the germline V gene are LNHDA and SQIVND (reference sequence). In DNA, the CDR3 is TGTGCCAGTAGTCCCCGCGGGGGGCCGTCCACTGAAGCTTTCTTT. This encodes CASSPRGGPSTEAFF.

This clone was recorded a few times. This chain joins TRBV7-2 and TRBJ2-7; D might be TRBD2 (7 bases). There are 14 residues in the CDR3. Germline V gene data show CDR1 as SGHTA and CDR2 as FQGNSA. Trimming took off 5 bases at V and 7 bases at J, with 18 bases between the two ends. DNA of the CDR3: TGTGCCAGCAGCCGCTGGGGGGGCGCTATGGAGCAGTACTTC. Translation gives CASSRWGGAMEQYF.

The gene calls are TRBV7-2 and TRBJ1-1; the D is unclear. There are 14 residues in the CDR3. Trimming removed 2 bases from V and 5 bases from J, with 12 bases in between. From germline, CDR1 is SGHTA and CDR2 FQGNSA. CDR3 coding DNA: TGTGCCAGCAGCTTATTTCGTACGGGGACTGAAGCTTTCTTT. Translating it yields CASSLFRTGTEAFF.

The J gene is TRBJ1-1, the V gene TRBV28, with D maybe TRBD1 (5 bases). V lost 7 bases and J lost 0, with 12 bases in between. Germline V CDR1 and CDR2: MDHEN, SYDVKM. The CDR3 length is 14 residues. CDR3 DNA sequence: TGTGCCAGCACTCAACAGGTGATGAACACTGAAGCTTTCTTT. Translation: CASTQQVMNTEAFF.

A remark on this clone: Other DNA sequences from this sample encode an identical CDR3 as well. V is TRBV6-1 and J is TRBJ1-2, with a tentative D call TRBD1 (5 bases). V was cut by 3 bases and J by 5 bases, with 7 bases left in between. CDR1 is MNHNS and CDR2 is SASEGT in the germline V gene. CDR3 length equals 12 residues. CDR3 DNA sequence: TGTGCCAGCAGTGAGGGACTGTATGGCTACACCTTC. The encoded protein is CASSEGLYGYTF.

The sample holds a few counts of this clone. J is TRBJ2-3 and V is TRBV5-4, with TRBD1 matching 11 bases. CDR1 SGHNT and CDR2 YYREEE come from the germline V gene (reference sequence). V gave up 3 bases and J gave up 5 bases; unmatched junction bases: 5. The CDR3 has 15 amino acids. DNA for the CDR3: TGTGCCAGCAGCTCGAAAGGGACAGGGGGAGATACGCAGTATTTT. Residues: CASSSKGTGGDTQYF.

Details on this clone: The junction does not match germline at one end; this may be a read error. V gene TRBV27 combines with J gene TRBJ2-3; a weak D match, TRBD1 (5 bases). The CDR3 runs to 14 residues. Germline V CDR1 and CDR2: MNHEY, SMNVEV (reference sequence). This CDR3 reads CASSPPTATVTQYF. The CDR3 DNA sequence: TGTGCCAGCAGTCCTCCGACAGCCACAGTTACGCAGTATTTT.

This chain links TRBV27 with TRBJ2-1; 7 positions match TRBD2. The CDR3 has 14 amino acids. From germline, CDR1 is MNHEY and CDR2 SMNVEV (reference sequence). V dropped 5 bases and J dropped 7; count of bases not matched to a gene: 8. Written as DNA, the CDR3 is TGTGCCAGCAGTGTTGCGGGAGTTTTTAATGAGCAGTTCTTC. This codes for CASSVAGVFNEQFF.

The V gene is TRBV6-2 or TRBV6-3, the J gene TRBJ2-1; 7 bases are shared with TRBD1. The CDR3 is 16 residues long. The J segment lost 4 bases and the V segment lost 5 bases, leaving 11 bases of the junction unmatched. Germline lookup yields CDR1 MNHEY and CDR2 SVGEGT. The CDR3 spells CASSHTGTASYNEQFF. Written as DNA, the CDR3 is TGTGCCAGCAGTCACACGGGGACAGCTAGTTACAATGAGCAGTTCTTC.

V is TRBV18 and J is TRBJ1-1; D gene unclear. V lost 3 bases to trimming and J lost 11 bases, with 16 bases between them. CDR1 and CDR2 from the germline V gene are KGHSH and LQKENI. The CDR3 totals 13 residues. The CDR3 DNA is TGTGCCAGCTCACCCTCCGCTAGGATGTCGGCTTTCTTT. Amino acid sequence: CASSPSARMSAFF. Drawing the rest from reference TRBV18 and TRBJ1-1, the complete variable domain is NAGVMQNPRHLVRRRGQEARLRCSPMKGHSHVYWYRQLPEEGLKFMVYLQKENIIDESGMPKERFSAEFPKEGPSILRIQQVVRGDSAAYFCASSPSARMSAFFGQGTRLTVV.

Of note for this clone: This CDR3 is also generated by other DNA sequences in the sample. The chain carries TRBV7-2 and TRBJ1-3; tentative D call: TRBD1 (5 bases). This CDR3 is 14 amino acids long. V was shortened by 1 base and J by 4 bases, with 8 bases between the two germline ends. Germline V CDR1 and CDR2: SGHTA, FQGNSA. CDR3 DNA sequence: TGTGCCAGCAGCTTAGGGGGGGGAGGAAACACCATATATTTT. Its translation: CASSLGGGGNTIYF.

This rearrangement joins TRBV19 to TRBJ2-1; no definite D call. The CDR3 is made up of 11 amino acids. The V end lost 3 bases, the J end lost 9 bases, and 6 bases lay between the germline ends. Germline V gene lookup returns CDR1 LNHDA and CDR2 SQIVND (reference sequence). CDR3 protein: CASSIRSEQFF. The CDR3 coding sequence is TGTGCCAGTAGTATTCGTTCTGAGCAGTTCTTC.

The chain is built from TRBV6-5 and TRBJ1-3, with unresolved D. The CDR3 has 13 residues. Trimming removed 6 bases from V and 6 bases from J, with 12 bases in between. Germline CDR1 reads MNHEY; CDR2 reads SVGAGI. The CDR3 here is CASSRLGENTIYF. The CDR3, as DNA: TGTGCCAGCAGCCGACTCGGAGAAAACACCATATATTTT.

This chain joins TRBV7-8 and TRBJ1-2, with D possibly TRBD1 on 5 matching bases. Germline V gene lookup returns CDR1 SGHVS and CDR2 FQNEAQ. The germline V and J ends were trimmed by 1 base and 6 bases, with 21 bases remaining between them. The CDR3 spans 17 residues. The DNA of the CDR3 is TGTGCCAGCAGCTTAGATCAGGGTTACTCCCCCATAGATGGCTACACCTTC. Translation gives CASSLDQGYSPIDGYTF.

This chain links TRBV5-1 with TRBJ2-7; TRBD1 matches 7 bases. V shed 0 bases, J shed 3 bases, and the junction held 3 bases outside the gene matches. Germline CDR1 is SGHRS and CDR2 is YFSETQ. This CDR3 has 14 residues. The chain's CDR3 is CASSLGGQIYEQYF. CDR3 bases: TGCGCCAGCAGCTTGGGGGGACAGATCTACGAGCAGTACTTC.